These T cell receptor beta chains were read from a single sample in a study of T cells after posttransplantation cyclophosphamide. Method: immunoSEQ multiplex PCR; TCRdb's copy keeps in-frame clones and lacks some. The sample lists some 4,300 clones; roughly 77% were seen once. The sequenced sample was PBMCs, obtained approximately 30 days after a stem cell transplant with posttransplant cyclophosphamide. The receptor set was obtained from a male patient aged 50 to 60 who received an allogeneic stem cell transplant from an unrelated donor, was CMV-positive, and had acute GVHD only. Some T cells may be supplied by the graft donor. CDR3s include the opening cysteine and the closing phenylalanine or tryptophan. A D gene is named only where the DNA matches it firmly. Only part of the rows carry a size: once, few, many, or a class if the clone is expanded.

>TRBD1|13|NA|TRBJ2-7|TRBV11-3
TGTGCCAGCCAAGCCGGGACAGGGGGCGAGCAGTACTTC
CASQAGTGGEQYF
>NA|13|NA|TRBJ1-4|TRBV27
TGTGCCAGCAGTTTAGAGGGCCAAGAAAAACTGTTTTTT
CASSLEGQEKLFF
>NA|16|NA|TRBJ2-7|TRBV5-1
TGCGCCAGCAGCTTGGGGTCAACTACCATGGGCTACGAGCAGTACTTC
CASSLGSTTMGYEQYF
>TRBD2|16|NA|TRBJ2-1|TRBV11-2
TGTGCCAGCAGCTTATCAGGACTAGATGAAGCCGGAGAGCAGTTCTTC
CASSLSGLDEAGEQFF
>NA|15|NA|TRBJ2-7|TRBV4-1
TGCACCAGCAGCCAAGCACCGGGGGATAGGTACGAGCAGTACTTC
CTSSQAPGDRYEQYF
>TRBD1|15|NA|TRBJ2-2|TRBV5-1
TGCGCCAGCAGCGGCGGACAGGGGGACACCGGGGAGCTGTTTTTT
CASSGGQGDTGELFF
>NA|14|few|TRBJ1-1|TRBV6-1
TGTGCCAGCAGTGAGGGGGGGTGGAACACTGAAGCTTTCTTT
CASSEGGWNTEAFF
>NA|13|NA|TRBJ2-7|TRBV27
TGTGCCAGCAGTTTATCCTCCAGAAACGAGCAGTACTTC
CASSLSSRNEQYF
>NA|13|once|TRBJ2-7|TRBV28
TGTGCCAGCAGTCCGACTGGGTACTACGAGCAGTACTTC
CASSPTGYYEQYF
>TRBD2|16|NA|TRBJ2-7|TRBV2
TGTGCCAGCAATCTAGAGACTAGCGGAGAAACATACGAGCAGTACTTC
CASNLETSGETYEQYF
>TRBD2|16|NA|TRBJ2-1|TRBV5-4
TGTGCCAGCAGCACCCTGAGGACTAGCGGGATGGGCGGGACGTTCTTC
CASSTLRTSGMGGTFF
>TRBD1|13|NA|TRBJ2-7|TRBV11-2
TGTGCCAGCAGCACGGGACAGGGGTGGGAGCAGTACTTC
CASSTGQGWEQYF
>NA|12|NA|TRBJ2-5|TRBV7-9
TGTGCCAGCAGCTTAGTCCGAGAGACCCAGTACTTC
CASSLVRETQYF
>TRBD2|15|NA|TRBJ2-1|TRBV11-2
TGTGCCAGCAGCATGTACTTAGCGGGAACCAATGAGCAGTTCTTC
CASSMYLAGTNEQFF
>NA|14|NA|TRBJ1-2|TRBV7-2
TGTGCCAGCAGCTTAGCGGTTACCTCGGATGGCTACACCTTC
CASSLAVTSDGYTF
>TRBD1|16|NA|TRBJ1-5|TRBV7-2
TGTGCCAGCAGCCCACCGACAGGGGCCCTCAATCAGCCCCAGCATTTT
CASSPPTGALNQPQHF
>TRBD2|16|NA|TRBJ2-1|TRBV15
TGTGCCACCAGCGAACCGGGACTAGCTAGGGCCACTGAGCAGTTCTTC
CATSEPGLARATEQFF
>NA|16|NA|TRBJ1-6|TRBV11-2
TGTGCCAGCAGCTTAGGGGCAGGGCAAGTAGGCTCACCCCTCCACTTT
CASSLGAGQVGSPLHF
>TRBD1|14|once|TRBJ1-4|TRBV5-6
TGTGCCAGCAGCGCGGGACAGGGAGGGGAAAAACTGTTTTTT
CASSAGQGGEKLFF
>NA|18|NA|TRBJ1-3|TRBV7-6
TGTGCCAGCAGCACTCGCCCCGGAGTGGGAGCAGCTGGAAACACCATATATTTT
CASSTRPGVGAAGNTIYF
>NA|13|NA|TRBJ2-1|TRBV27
TGTGCCAGCAGTTTGCACTACTACAATGAGCAGTTCTTC
CASSLHYYNEQFF
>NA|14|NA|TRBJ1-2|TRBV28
TGTGCCACCCGAGGGGGAGGGTCAAGCTATGGCTACACCTTC
CATRGGGSSYGYTF
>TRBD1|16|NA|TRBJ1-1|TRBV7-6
TGTGCCAGCAGCTCGGCCCCTCTTAGACAGGGTTATGAAGCTTTCTTT
CASSSAPLRQGYEAFF
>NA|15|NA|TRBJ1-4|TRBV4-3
TGCGCCAGCAGCCGCGATTACCCAACTAATGAAAAACTGTTTTTT
CASSRDYPTNEKLFF
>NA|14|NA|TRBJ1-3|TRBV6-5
TGTGCCAGCAGCCAGGTATACTCTGGAAACACCATATATTTT
CASSQVYSGNTIYF
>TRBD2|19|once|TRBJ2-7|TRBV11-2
TGTGCCAGCAGCCCCCTGCGGTCTAGCGGGAGGCGGATCGTCTACGAGCAGTACTTC
CASSPLRSSGRRIVYEQYF
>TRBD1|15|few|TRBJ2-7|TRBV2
TGTGCCAGCAGTCCCGACCGGGGACAGGCCTACGAGCAGTACTTC
CASSPDRGQAYEQYF
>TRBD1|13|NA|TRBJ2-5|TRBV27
TGTGCCAGCAGTGAACAGGGGGCTGAGACCCAGTACTTC
CASSEQGAETQYF
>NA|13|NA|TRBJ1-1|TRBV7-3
TGTGCCAGCAGCTTAGGCCAGAACACTGAAGCTTTCTTT
CASSLGQNTEAFF
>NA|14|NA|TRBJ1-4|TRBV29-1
TGCAGCGTTGAAGATCTTGGAGGCGGTGAAAAACTGTTTTTT
CSVEDLGGGEKLFF
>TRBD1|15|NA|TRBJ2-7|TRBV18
TGTGCCAGCTCACTCCAGACAGGGATGGGTTACGAGCAGTACTTC
CASSLQTGMGYEQYF
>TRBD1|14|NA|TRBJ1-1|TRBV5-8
TGTGCCACCTCACCCGACAGGGGGTTCACTGAAGCTTTCTTT
CATSPDRGFTEAFF